What follows is one T cell receptor (beta chain) and its context. The data are from a study of cytomegalovirus exposure and HLA in healthy donors. Primers included in the PCR were 60 Vbeta and 13 Jbeta primers. Data came from immunoSEQ multiplex PCR; TCRdb stores just in-frame clones and leaves some out. There are about 200,000 clones in the sample; approximately 80% occur only once, and around 1.4% lies in the top ten. The CDR3 has 15 residues. Looked up from germline, CDR1 is MNHEY and CDR2 is SVGAGI. V gave up 6 bases and J gave up 7 bases; unmatched junction bases: 12. The V gene is TRBV6-5, the J gene TRBJ1-2, with 9 bases that match TRBD1. The receptor was derived from a girl under 18 in good health and CMV-seronegative. Sequencing was performed on PBMCs. The CDR3 protein is CASRGTGSLRSGYTF. The DNA of the CDR3 is TGTGCCAGCAGAGGGACAGGGAGTCTTCGTAGTGGCTACACCTTC.